A selection of T cell receptor beta chains follows, all from one sample in a study of blood T cell repertoires in COVID-19. Sequencing was performed with immunoSEQ multiplex PCR; in TCRdb, only in-frame clones are kept and a portion is missing. The table shows about 220,000 clones, with roughly 85% occurring only once. Sequencing was carried out using peripheral blood. All receptors derive from a woman aged 65 to 85 with COVID-19, enrolled during active disease. The conserved cysteine and the conserved F or W are not part of the CDR3 here. The order of the fields is V gene, J gene, clone size, CDR3 protein. A clone size is listed for some rows: how often the clone was seen (once, few, many), or a class if it is expanded.

>TRBV10-3|TRBJ2-2|once
AISDTGLDTGELF
>TRBV3-1/TRBV3-2|TRBJ2-1|-
ASSQDGPGVREQF
>TRBV4-1|TRBJ2-3|-
ASSQTPAGGPTDTQY
>TRBV19|TRBJ2-7|-
ASSIGRQGYEQY
>TRBV2|TRBJ1-5|-
ASSEDRQRRPQH
>TRBV2|TRBJ2-7|once
ASRALTQGRSSYEQY
>TRBV6-5|TRBJ2-5|-
ASRLTGPQETQY
>TRBV5-4|TRBJ1-2|-
ASSFQGALGYYGYGYT
>TRBV3-1/TRBV3-2|TRBJ1-5|-
ASSTGGISNQPQH
>TRBV2|TRBJ2-1|-
ASSGTRENEQF
>TRBV5-4|TRBJ2-5|-
ASSHPIASGQETQY
>TRBV27|TRBJ1-5|-
ASSSSDRVTGPQH
>TRBV19|TRBJ1-5|few
ASSPHITGTGVLSNQPQH
>TRBV6-2/TRBV6-3|TRBJ2-3|-
ASSSTISGGPRDTQY
>TRBV18|TRBJ1-4|once
ASSPGQDNEKLF
>TRBV7-6|TRBJ2-7|-
ASSEGLAGEAYEQY
>TRBV19|TRBJ1-5|-
ASSTGQGESNQPQH
>TRBV14|TRBJ2-2|-
ASSARLAGGGGELF
>TRBV19|TRBJ2-4|-
AGSTGNIQY
>TRBV27|TRBJ2-7|few
ASRITAEGGTYEQY
>TRBV5-1|TRBJ2-3|-
ASTLGGLAGDTQY
>TRBV30|TRBJ2-6|-
AWSRLAGLSGANVLT
>TRBV7-7|TRBJ2-5|-
ASSPAGGTQY
>TRBV9|TRBJ1-3|-
ASSAGGSTGNTIY
>TRBV19|TRBJ2-1|-
ASSIEAGTYNEQF
>TRBV7-9|TRBJ1-4|few
ASSIRQGGNEKLF
>TRBV25-1|TRBJ1-1|-
ASSEFRGRDTEAF
>TRBV2|TRBJ1-1|-
ASSDWGGQGQGNTEAF
>TRBV9|TRBJ2-7|-
ASGFGTGGDPYEQY
>TRBV7-8|TRBJ1-3|-
ASSPGQLGNTIY
>TRBV4-2|TRBJ1-5|-
ASSLGTGQNQPQH
>TRBV30|TRBJ2-3|once
AWSVTGGTDTQY
>TRBV7-3|TRBJ2-1|-
ASSLYPNTNEQF
>TRBV6-2/TRBV6-3|TRBJ2-1|-
ASSAPAGGGYNEQF
>TRBV11-2|TRBJ1-1|-
ASSFQGHTEAF
>TRBV18|TRBJ1-1|-
ASSEVTGPTEAF
>TRBV7-9|TRBJ2-3|-
ASSLDGPTITDTQY
>TRBV27|TRBJ2-5|-
ASSLSGTSGSGKTQY
>TRBV30|TRBJ2-2|-
AWSVGTGTTGELF
>TRBV27|TRBJ1-5|-
ASSFRADNSNQPQH
>TRBV6-1|TRBJ1-1|-
ASSEVPDWAYTEAF
>TRBV7-8|TRBJ1-1|-
ASSLGLRTEAF
>TRBV11-3|TRBJ1-2|-
ASSLPLQDPIGYT